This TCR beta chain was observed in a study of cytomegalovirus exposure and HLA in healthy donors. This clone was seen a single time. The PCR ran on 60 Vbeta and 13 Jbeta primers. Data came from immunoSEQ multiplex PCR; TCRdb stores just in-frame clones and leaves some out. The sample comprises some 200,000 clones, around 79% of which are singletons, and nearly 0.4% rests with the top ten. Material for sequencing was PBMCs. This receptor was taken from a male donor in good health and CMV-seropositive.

CDR3 residues: CASSLSQGTYEQYF. CDR3 in DNA: TGTGCCAGCAGTTTATCTCAGGGAACCTACGAGCAGTACTTC. The genes are TRBV28 and TRBJ2-7; perhaps TRBD1 as D (5 bases). V was cut by 1 base and J by 2 bases, with 9 bases left in between. From germline, CDR1 is MDHEN and CDR2 SYDVKM. This CDR3 region has 14 residues.